One TCR beta chain is described in this entry. The CDR3 spans 16 residues. Germline CDR1 is KGHSH and CDR2 is LQKENI. The ends lost 0 bases at V and 7 bases at J; junction bases unmatched: 6. The entry originates in a study of blood T cell repertoires in COVID-19. At the level of the study: Acute and convalescent COVID-19 samples came from the United States, Italy and Spain. The analysed material was cDNA or gDNA that came from T cells, B-cell-depleted T cells, or PBMCs.

Original processing methods: Using reference gene primer amplification, nucleated cell counts were estimated. Clones were read by immunoSEQ multiplex PCR, and TCRdb kept only the in-frame ones, dropping some. V and J calls and clone size are as listed in that table; D and trimming were resolved from the DNA. This table has 100,000 to 150,000 clones, 88% appearing once. The rearrangement links TRBV18 to TRBJ1-6; 7 positions match TRBD1. This TCR was sampled from a woman aged 80 or over with acute or convalescent COVID-19. The specimen was peripheral blood. The CDR3 nucleotides read TGTGCCAGCTCACCACCGGCACAGGGGCAGAATTCACCCCTCCACTTT. Translated: CASSPPAQGQNSPLHF.